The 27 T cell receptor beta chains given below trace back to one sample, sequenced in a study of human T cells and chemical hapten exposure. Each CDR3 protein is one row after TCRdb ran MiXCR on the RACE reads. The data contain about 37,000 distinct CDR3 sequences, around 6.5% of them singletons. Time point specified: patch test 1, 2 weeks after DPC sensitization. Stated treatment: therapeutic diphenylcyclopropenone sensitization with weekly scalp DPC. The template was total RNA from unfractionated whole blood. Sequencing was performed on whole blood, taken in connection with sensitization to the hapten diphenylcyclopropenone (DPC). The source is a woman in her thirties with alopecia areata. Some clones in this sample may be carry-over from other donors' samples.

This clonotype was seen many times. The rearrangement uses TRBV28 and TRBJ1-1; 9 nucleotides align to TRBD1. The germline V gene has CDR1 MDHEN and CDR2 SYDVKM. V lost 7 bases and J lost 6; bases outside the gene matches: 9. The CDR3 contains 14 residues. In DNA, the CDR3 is TGTGCCAGCATCAGGGACAGGGACCCTCCTGAAGCTTTCTTT. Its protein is CASIRDRDPPEAFF.

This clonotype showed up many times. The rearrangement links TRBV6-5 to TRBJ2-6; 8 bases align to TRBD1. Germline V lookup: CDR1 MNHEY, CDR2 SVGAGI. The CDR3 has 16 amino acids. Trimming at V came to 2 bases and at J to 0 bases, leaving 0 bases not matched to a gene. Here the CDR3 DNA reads TGTGCCAGCAGTTACGGACAGGGCTCTGGGGCCAACGTCCTGACTTTC. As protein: CASSYGQGSGANVLTF.

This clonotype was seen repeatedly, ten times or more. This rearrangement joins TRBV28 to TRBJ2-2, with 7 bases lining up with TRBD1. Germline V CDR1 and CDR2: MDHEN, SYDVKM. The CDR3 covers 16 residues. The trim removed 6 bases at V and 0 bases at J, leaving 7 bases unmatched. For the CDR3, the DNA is TGTGCCAGCAGCCCACAGGGACAGACGAACACCGGGGAGCTGTTTTTT. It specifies CASSPQGQTNTGELFF.

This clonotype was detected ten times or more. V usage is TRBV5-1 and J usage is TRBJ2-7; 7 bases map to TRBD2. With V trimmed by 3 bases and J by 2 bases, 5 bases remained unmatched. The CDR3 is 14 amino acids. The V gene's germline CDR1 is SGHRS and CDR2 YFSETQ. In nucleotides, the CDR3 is TGCGCCAGCAGCTCGACGGGGGGTACCTACGAGCAGTACTTC. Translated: CASSSTGGTYEQYF.

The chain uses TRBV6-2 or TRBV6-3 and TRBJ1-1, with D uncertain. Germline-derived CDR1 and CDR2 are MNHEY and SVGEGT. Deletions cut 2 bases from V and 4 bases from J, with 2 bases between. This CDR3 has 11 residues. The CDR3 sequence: CASSYLTEAFF. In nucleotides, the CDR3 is TGTGCCAGCAGTTACCTCACTGAAGCTTTCTTT.

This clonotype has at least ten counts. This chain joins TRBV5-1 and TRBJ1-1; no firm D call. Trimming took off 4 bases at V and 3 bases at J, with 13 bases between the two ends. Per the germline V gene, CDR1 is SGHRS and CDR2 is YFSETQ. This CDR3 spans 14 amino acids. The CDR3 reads CASSPDRIDTEAFF. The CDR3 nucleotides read TGCGCCAGCAGCCCGGATAGGATTGACACTGAAGCTTTCTTT.

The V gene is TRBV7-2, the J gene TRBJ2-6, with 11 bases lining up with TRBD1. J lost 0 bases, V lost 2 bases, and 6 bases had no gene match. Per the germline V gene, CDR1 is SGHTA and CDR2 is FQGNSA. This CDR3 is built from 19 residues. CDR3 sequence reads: CASSLNAGTGGSGANVLTF. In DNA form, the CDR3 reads TGTGCCAGCAGCTTAAACGCCGGGACAGGGGGCTCTGGGGCCAACGTCCTGACTTTC.

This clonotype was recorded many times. DNA of the CDR3: TGTGCCAGCAGTTTACGGGGCTCCACACTTGAAAAACTGTTTTTT. Its protein product is CASSLRGSTLEKLFF. This chain connects TRBV12-3 or TRBV12-4 to TRBJ1-4, with D maybe TRBD1 (5 bases). Deletions cut 2 bases from V and 7 bases from J, with 14 bases between. The CDR3 runs to 15 residues.

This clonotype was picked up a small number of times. The CDR3 DNA is TGTGCCAGCATGGCGGGGACAGGCCGCAATCAGCCCCAGCATTTT. This encodes CASMAGTGRNQPQHF. The V and J genes are TRBV6-1 and TRBJ1-5; 8 bases agree with TRBD1. Trimming took 7 bases from V and 2 from J; bases not matched to a gene: 7. CDR1 is MNHNS, CDR2 SASEGT, per germline. The CDR3 loop spans 15 amino acids.

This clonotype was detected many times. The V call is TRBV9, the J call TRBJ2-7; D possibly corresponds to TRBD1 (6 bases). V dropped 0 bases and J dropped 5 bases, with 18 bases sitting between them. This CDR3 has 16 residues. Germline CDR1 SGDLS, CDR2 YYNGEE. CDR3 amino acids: CASSVATNEQGNEQYF. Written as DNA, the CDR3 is TGTGCCAGCAGCGTAGCTACAAATGAACAGGGTAACGAGCAGTACTTC. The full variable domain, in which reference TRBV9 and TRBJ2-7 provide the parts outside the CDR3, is DSGVTQTPKHLITATGQRVTLRCSPRSGDLSVYWYQQSLDQGLQFLIQYYNGEERAKGNILERFSAQQFPDLHSELNLSSLELGDSALYFCASSVATNEQGNEQYFGPGTRLTVT.

The CDR3 loop is CASTKGSLNQPQHF. The CDR3 nucleotides read TGTGCCAGCACCAAGGGGTCTCTCAATCAGCCCCAGCATTTT. V is TRBV2 and J is TRBJ1-5; perhaps TRBD1 as D (5 bases). Germline values: CDR1 SNHLY, CDR2 FYNNEI. Trimming took 7 bases from V and 3 from J, leaving 13 bases between them. The CDR3 is 14 amino acids.

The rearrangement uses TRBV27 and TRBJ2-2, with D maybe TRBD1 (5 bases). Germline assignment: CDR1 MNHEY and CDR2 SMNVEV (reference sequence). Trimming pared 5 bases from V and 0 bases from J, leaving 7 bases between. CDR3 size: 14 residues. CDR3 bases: TGTGCCAGCAGTCTGGACACGAACACCGGGGAGCTGTTTTTT. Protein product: CASSLDTNTGELFF.

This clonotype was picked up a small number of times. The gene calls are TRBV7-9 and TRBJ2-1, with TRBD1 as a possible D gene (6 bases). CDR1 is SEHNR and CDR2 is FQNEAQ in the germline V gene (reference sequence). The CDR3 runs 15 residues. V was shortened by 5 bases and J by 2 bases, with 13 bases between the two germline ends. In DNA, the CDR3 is TGTGCCAGCAGCAACTCGGACAGTCCCTACAATGAGCAGTTCTTC. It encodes CASSNSDSPYNEQFF.

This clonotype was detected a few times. The CDR3 loop reads CASSQDPGYGGEQFF. The CDR3 DNA is TGCGCCAGCAGCCAAGATCCTGGGTACGGCGGTGAGCAGTTCTTC. This sequence joins TRBV4-1 and TRBJ2-1; D gene uncertain. V was cut by 0 bases and J by 9 bases, with 15 bases left in between. Looked up from germline, CDR1 is MGHRA and CDR2 is YSYEKL. The CDR3 extends over 15 amino acids.

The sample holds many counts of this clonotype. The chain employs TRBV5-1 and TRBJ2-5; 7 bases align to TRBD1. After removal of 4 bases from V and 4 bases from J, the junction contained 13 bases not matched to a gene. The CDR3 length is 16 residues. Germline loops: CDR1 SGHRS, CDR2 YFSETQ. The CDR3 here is CASSTGQDAGGETQYF. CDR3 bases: TGCGCCAGCAGCACCGGACAGGACGCAGGAGGAGAGACCCAGTACTTC.

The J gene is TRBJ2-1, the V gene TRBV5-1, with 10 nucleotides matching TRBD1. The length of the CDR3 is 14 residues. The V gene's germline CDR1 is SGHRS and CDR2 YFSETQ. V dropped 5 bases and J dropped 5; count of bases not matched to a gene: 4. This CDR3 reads CASRSGTGDNEQFF. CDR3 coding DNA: TGCGCCAGCAGATCCGGGACAGGGGACAATGAGCAGTTCTTC. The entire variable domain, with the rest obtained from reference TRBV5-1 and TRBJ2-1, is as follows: KAGVTQTPRYLIKTRGQQVTLSCSPISGHRSVSWYQQTPGQGLQFLFEYFSETQRNKGNFPGRFSGRQFSNSRSEMNVSTLELGDSALYLCASRSGTGDNEQFFGPGTRLTVL.

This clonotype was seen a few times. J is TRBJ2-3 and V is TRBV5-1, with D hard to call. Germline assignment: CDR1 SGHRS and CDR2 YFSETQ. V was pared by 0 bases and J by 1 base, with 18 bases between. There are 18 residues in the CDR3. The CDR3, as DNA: TGCGCCAGCAGCTTGGCCGGGTCCTTAGGGTTGGGCACAGATACGCAGTATTTT. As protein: CASSLAGSLGLGTDTQYF.

Here the CDR3 reads CASSPGQGAEAFF. The CDR3, as DNA: TGTGCCAGCTCACCGGGACAGGGAGCTGAAGCTTTCTTT. J is TRBJ1-1 and V is TRBV18, with 9 bases matching TRBD1. The CDR3 has 13 amino acids. V shed 3 bases and J 6 bases; nucleotides not matched to a gene: 2. The V gene's germline CDR1 is KGHSH and CDR2 LQKENI.

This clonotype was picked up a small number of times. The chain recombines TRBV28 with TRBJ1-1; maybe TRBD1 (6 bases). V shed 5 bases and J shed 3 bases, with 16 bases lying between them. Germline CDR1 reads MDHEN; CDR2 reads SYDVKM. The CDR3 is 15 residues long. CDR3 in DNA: TGTGCCAGCAGTCCACCCAACAGGGCGGACACTGAAGCTTTCTTT. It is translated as CASSPPNRADTEAFF.

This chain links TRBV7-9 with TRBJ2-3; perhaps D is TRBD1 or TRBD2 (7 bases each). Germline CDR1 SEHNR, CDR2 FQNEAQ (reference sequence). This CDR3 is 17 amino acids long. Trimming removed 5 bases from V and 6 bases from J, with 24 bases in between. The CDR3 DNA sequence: TGTGCCAGCAGCCCCCAGGGGGGGACAGCGATTTCGGATACGCAGTATTTT. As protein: CASSPQGGTAISDTQYF.

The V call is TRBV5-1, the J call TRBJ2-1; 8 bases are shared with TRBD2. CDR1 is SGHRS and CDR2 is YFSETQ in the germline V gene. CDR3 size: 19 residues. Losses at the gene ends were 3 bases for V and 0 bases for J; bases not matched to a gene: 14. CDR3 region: CASSSSSGTRVASYNEQFF. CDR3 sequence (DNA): TGCGCCAGCAGCTCAAGCTCCGGGACTAGAGTAGCCTCCTACAATGAGCAGTTCTTC.

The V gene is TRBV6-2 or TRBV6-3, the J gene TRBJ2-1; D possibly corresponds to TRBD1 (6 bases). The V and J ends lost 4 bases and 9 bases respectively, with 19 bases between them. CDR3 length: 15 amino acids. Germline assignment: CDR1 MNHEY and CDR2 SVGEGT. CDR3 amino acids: CASSFAGVAPGEQFF. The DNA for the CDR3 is TGTGCCAGCAGTTTCGCAGGGGTCGCGCCGGGTGAGCAGTTCTTC.

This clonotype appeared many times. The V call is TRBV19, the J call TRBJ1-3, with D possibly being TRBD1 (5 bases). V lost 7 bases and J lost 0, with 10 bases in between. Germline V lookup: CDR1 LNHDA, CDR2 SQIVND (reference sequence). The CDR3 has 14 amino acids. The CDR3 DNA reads TGTGCCAGTACGTCAGGGTACTCTGGAAACACCATATATTTT. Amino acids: CASTSGYSGNTIYF.

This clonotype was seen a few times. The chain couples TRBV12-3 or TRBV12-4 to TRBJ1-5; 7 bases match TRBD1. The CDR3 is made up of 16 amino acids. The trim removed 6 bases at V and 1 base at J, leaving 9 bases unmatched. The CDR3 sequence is CASRKGATQSNQPQHF. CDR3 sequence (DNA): TGTGCCAGCAGGAAGGGGGCTACGCAGAGCAATCAGCCCCAGCATTTT.

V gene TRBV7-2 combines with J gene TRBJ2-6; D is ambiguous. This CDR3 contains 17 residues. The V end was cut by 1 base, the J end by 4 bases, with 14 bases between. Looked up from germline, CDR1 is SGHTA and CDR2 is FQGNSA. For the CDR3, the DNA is TGTGCCAGCAGCTTAGGGCCTGTGGGGAACGGGGCCAACGTCCTGACTTTC. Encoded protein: CASSLGPVGNGANVLTF.

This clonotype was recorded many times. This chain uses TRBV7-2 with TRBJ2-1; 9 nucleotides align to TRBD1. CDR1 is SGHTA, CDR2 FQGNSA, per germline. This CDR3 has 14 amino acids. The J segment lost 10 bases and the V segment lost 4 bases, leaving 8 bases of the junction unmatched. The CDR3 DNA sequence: TGTGCCAGCAGCTCGGGACAGGGCTACGAAGAGCAGTTCTTC. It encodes CASSSGQGYEEQFF.

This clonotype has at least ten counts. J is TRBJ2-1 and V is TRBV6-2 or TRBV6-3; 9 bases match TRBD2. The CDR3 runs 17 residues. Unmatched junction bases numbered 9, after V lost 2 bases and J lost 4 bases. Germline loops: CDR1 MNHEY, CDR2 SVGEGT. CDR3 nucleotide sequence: TGTGCCAGCAGTTACCTAGTTAGCGGGGGTCCTTACAATGAGCAGTTCTTC. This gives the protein CASSYLVSGGPYNEQFF.